What follows are 5 T cell receptor beta chains derived from one specimen sequenced in a study of cytomegalovirus exposure and HLA in healthy donors. The PCR was carried out with 60 Vbeta primers and 13 Jbeta primers. Assay: immunoSEQ multiplex PCR; the TCRdb copy retains only in-frame clones and omits some. In all, the sample yields 200,000 to 250,000 clones. Sequencing was done on a sample of PBMCs. These receptors all stem from a young woman in good health and CMV-seropositive.

The chain carries TRBV5-1 and TRBJ2-5, with 11 bases aligning to TRBD2. Near its end, the DNA agrees better with TRBJ2-7, so the J call may be wrong. The CDR3 totals 15 residues. Germline loops: CDR1 SGHRS, CDR2 YFSETQ. The CDR3 bases are TGCGCCAGCAGCCCTCCCCAGACTAGCGGGGACGAGCAGTACTTC. The encoded protein is CASSPPQTSGDEQYF.

The rearrangement uses TRBV18 and TRBJ1-2; D remains ambiguous. Germline V gives CDR1 KGHSH, CDR2 LQKENI. V was cut by 3 bases and J by 3 bases, with 8 bases left in between. This CDR3 contains 13 residues. The CDR3 nucleotides are TGTGCCAGCTCACCGGGAGTTGACTATGGCTACACCTTC. It encodes CASSPGVDYGYTF.

The chain employs TRBV10-3 and TRBJ2-1; 9 bases agree with TRBD2. Trimming at V came to 7 bases and at J to 7 bases, leaving 8 bases not matched to a gene. The CDR3 is 14 amino acids. The V gene's germline CDR1 is ENHRY and CDR2 SYGVKD. CDR3 protein: CAITSRGGQNEQFF. The CDR3 coding sequence is TGTGCCATCACGTCGCGGGGGGGCCAGAATGAGCAGTTCTTC.

The chain recombines TRBV4-1 with TRBJ2-5; tentative D call: TRBD1 (6 bases). The J call may be faulty, since TRBJ2-7 better matches the DNA end. From germline, CDR1 is MGHRA and CDR2 YSYEKL. This CDR3 is built from 16 residues. The CDR3 DNA is TGCGCCAGCAGCCAATTAAACCAGGGGATATTGTACGAGCAGTACTTC. This encodes CASSQLNQGILYEQYF.

The genes are TRBV15 and TRBJ1-4; a possible D gene is TRBD1 (6 bases). V lost 9 bases to trimming and J lost 4 bases, with 18 bases between them. CDR3 length: 15 amino acids. Germline V lookup: CDR1 LNHNV, CDR2 YYDKDF (reference sequence). CDR3 in amino acids: CATFSPGQNNEKLFF. Here the CDR3 DNA reads TGTGCCACTTTTTCCCCAGGACAGAATAATGAAAAACTGTTTTTT.